The 26 T cell receptor beta chains below were found in one sample sequenced in a study of shared clonotypes between healthy human individuals. The assay was immunoSEQ multiplex PCR, and TCRdb's table has in-frame clones only and misses some. The sample lists nearly 1 million clones, less than 85% seen once, with around 1.5% in the top ten. The source material was memory CD4+ T cells sorted from blood. Subset denoted: CD45RA-negative fraction. These receptors all stem from a man younger than 30 in good health.

This clone was detected only a few times. J is TRBJ2-7 and V is TRBV7-9, with a weak D call TRBD2 (6 bases). The CDR3 consists of 15 residues. The V gene lost 5 bases and the J gene lost 6 bases, with 20 bases spanning the gap. The germline V gene has CDR1 SEHNR and CDR2 FQNEAQ (reference sequence). Here the CDR3 DNA reads TGTGCCAGCAGCCCCCGTCGTTGGGACTCATCCGAGCAGTACTTC. This encodes CASSPRRWDSSEQYF.

This chain links TRBV30 with TRBJ1-2; D may be TRBD1 (5 bases). The CDR3 has 15 residues. Germline lookup yields CDR1 GTSNPN and CDR2 SVGIG (reference sequence). V was pared by 1 base and J by 2 bases, with 14 bases between. The CDR3 nucleotides are TGTGCCTGGAGTGCAGCAGGGCGCTCAAACTATGGCTACACCTTC. Translating it yields CAWSAAGRSNYGYTF.

The CDR3 protein is CASSLAGGQSNEQYF. The CDR3 coding sequence is TGTGCCAGCAGCTTAGCGGGGGGGCAGTCGAACGAGCAGTACTTC. The chain links TRBV5-4 to TRBJ2-7, with 10 bases aligning to TRBD2. The ends lost 2 bases at V and 5 bases at J; junction bases unmatched: 7. The CDR3 sequence is 15 residues long. CDR1 is SGHNT, CDR2 YYREEE, per germline (reference sequence). Full variable domain (missing parts from reference TRBV5-4 and TRBJ2-7): ETGVTQSPTHLIKTRGQQVTLRCSSQSGHNTVSWYQQALGQGPQFIFQYYREEENGRGNFPPRFSGLQFPNYSSELNVNALELDDSALYLCASSLAGGQSNEQYFGPGTRLTVT.

This chain connects TRBV6-6 to TRBJ1-6; D is uncertain. The V and J ends lost 6 bases and 5 bases respectively, with 11 bases between them. The length of the CDR3 is 14 residues. The germline V gene encodes CDR1 MNHNY and CDR2 SVGAGI (reference sequence). The CDR3 DNA is TGTGCCAGCAGCCAAACAGCTAATAATTCACCCCTCCACTTT. Amino acid sequence: CASSQTANNSPLHF.

The rearrangement links TRBV7-9 to TRBJ2-3, with a possible D match to TRBD1 (6 bases). V was pared by 4 bases and J by 2 bases, with 16 bases between. The CDR3 sequence is 16 residues long. Germline lookup yields CDR1 SEHNR and CDR2 FQNEAQ (reference sequence). The DNA of the CDR3 is TGTGCCAGCAGCTCTTGGGGGACAAGGATCACAGATACGCAGTATTTT. Its protein product is CASSSWGTRITDTQYF.

A note on this clone: A much larger clone differs from this one at a single base, so this may be a read error. The same CDR3 is also encoded by other DNA sequences in this sample. This chain links TRBV2 with TRBJ1-5; no clear D gene. Trimming took 7 bases from V and 0 from J, leaving 7 bases between them. The length of the CDR3 is 13 residues. Germline lookup yields CDR1 SNHLY and CDR2 FYNNEI. The CDR3 sequence is CASKGYSNQPQHF. CDR3 nucleotide sequence: TGTGCCAGCAAAGGCTATAGCAATCAGCCCCAGCATTTT. The whole variable domain, remainder taken from reference TRBV2 and TRBJ1-5, is EPEVTQTPSHQVTQMGQEVILRCVPISNHLYFYWYRQILGQKVEFLVSFYNNEISEKSEIFDDQFSVERPDGSNFTLKIRSTKLEDSAMYFCASKGYSNQPQHFGDGTRLSIL.

CDR3 in DNA: TGTGCCAGCAATTTACAGGGAGGCAAAAACATTCAGTACTTC. Its translation: CASNLQGGKNIQYF. V is TRBV6-6 and J is TRBJ2-4, with D perhaps TRBD1 or TRBD2 (6 bases each). The CDR3 extends over 14 amino acids. Trimming pared 7 bases from V and 3 bases from J, leaving 13 bases between. Germline values: CDR1 MNHNY, CDR2 SVGAGI (reference sequence).

The chain is built from TRBV6-6 and TRBJ2-3; D is uncertain. The CDR3 totals 14 residues. Germline V CDR1 and CDR2: MNHNY, SVGAGI (reference sequence). V gave up 6 bases and J gave up 3 bases, with 13 bases separating them. The CDR3 DNA follows: TGTGCCAGCAGCGAGAACCTTAGGACAGATACGCAGTATTTT. It is translated as CASSENLRTDTQYF.

This clone was seen many times. The genes are TRBV4-3 and TRBJ1-5; 7 nucleotides agree with TRBD1. The CDR3 is 17 residues long. Unmatched junction bases numbered 6, after V lost 1 base and J lost 0 bases. Germline lookup yields CDR1 LGHNA and CDR2 YSLEER. CDR3 in DNA: TGCGCCAGCAGCCAAGCCTACGGGACAGATAGCAATCAGCCCCAGCATTTT. It is translated as CASSQAYGTDSNQPQHF.

V is TRBV13 and J is TRBJ1-4, with unresolved D. CDR1 and CDR2 (germline): PRHDT, FYEKMQ (reference sequence). Trimming cost V 0 bases and J 8 bases, with 10 bases left between them. The CDR3 is 14 residues long. The CDR3 is CASSLGHLREKLFF. CDR3 DNA sequence: TGTGCCAGCAGCTTAGGTCACCTCAGGGAAAAACTGTTTTTT.

J is TRBJ2-3 and V is TRBV7-2; maybe TRBD2 (5 bases). Between the trimmed V and J ends, which lost 0 bases and 7 bases, there was a span of 11 bases. The length of the CDR3 is 14 residues. The germline gives CDR1 SGHTA, CDR2 FQGNSA. The CDR3 loop reads CASSLAVGENTQYF. CDR3 nucleotide sequence: TGTGCCAGCAGCTTAGCTGTGGGAGAAAATACGCAGTATTTT.

To note about this clone: Additional DNA sequences in this sample encode the identical CDR3. The V and J genes are TRBV5-1 and TRBJ2-2, with a possible D match to TRBD1 (5 bases). The CDR3 length is 15 residues. Germline assignment: CDR1 SGHRS and CDR2 YFSETQ. V gave up 0 bases and J gave up 0 bases, with 6 bases separating them. The chain's CDR3 is CASSLGTPNTGELFF. CDR3 nucleotide sequence: TGCGCCAGCAGCTTGGGGACACCGAACACCGGGGAGCTGTTTTTT.

V and J are TRBV6-1 and TRBJ2-4, with D perhaps matching TRBD2 (6 bases). Trimming pared 1 base from V and 8 bases from J, leaving 15 bases between. The CDR3 spans 15 residues. CDR1 is MNHNS, CDR2 SASEGT, per germline. For the CDR3, the DNA is TGTGCCAGCAGTGAAGAGGTAGGGGAGGCGGACATTCAGTACTTC. As protein: CASSEEVGEADIQYF.

This chain connects TRBV7-6 to TRBJ2-2; 10 bases map to TRBD2. The CDR3 covers 17 residues. In germline, CDR1 is SGHVS, CDR2 FNYEAQ. The V gene end was trimmed by 2 bases and the J gene end by 1 base; junction bases not matched to a gene: 4. The chain's CDR3 is CASSLPPSGGNTGELFF. CDR3 nucleotide sequence: TGTGCCAGCAGCTTACCGCCTAGCGGGGGGAACACCGGGGAGCTGTTTTTT.

The chain links TRBV11-2 to TRBJ2-1; D is perhaps TRBD2 (5 bases). The CDR3 is 18 amino acids. V was clipped by 0 bases and J by 5 bases, with 20 bases between them. CDR1 is SGHAT, CDR2 FQNNGV, per germline. The DNA of the CDR3 is TGTGCCAGCAGCTTAGATCAAGAGGGTCAGCTCGGTCACAATGAGCAGTTCTTC. This codes for CASSLDQEGQLGHNEQFF.

This chain uses TRBV4-1 with TRBJ2-7, with TRBD1 matching over 10 bases. The junction had 11 bases not matched to a gene; V was cut back by 0 bases and J by 3 bases. Germline V gene data show CDR1 as MGHRA and CDR2 as YSYEKL. The CDR3 length is 18 residues. CDR3: CASSQDRAGQGILYEQYF. The CDR3 DNA reads as TGCGCCAGCAGCCAAGATCGCGCGGGACAGGGGATCCTCTACGAGCAGTACTTC.

This clone has at least ten counts. The rearrangement links TRBV5-1 to TRBJ2-7; TRBD1 matches at 7 bases. Germline V gene sequence: CDR1 SGHRS, CDR2 YFSETQ. The ends lost 0 bases at V and 7 bases at J; junction bases unmatched: 7. The CDR3 runs to 14 residues. CDR3 amino acids: CASSLDLTGWEQYF. In DNA form, the CDR3 reads TGCGCCAGCAGCTTGGATTTGACAGGGTGGGAGCAGTACTTC.

Only a few counts were recorded for this clone. V usage is TRBV19 and J usage is TRBJ1-1; D gene unclear. The length of the CDR3 is 14 residues. Trimming removed 1 base at V and 6 bases at J, with 12 bases between. Germline V gene sequence: CDR1 LNHDA, CDR2 SQIVND (reference sequence). Here the CDR3 DNA reads TGTGCCAGTAGTATAGGGTCACAAAGGGCTGAAGCTTTCTTT. Its protein is CASSIGSQRAEAFF.

The chain joins TRBV10-3 to TRBJ1-5; D is perhaps TRBD1 (5 bases). V lost 6 bases and J lost 1, with 13 bases in between. Germline V lookup: CDR1 ENHRY, CDR2 SYGVKD. The length of the CDR3 is 15 residues. CDR3 amino acids: CAISTGGQSNQPQHF. The DNA for the CDR3 is TGTGCCATCAGCACAGGAGGCCAAAGCAATCAGCCCCAGCATTTT.

The chain has TRBV5-6 and TRBJ2-5, with D perhaps TRBD1 (6 bases). This CDR3 contains 13 residues. Germline V gives CDR1 SGHDT, CDR2 YYEEEE. V lost 4 bases and J 4 bases, leaving 11 bases between the germline ends. Here the CDR3 DNA reads TGTGCCAGCAGCGTTACAGGGAGAGAGACCCAGTACTTC. Amino acid sequence: CASSVTGRETQYF.

This clone was detected only a few times. V gene TRBV6-1 combines with J gene TRBJ1-4, with a possible D match to TRBD1 (6 bases). The CDR3 runs to 15 residues. Germline lookup yields CDR1 MNHNS and CDR2 SASEGT. V gave up 3 bases and J gave up 1 base, with 9 bases separating them. For the CDR3, the DNA is TGTGCCAGCAGTGAGGGGGCGCGAACTAATGAAAAACTGTTTTTT. Protein: CASSEGARTNEKLFF.

The rearrangement uses TRBV6-6 and TRBJ1-2; TRBD1 matches 9 bases. The CDR3 consists of 14 residues. V was clipped by 6 bases and J by 6 bases; unmatched bases: 8. The V gene's germline CDR1 is MNHNY and CDR2 SVGAGI (reference sequence). CDR3 region: CASRIQGARNGYTF. In nucleotides, the CDR3 is TGTGCCAGCAGGATACAGGGGGCACGAAATGGCTACACCTTC.

In this sample, this clone turned up a few times. The chain combines TRBV15 with TRBJ2-7, with D possibly TRBD1 on 5 matching bases. This CDR3 spans 12 amino acids. Looked up from germline, CDR1 is LNHNV and CDR2 is YYDKDF (reference sequence). V lost 3 bases and J lost 5, with 8 bases in between. The CDR3 loop reads CATSSGRDEQYF. CDR3 DNA: TGTGCCACCAGCAGTGGCAGGGACGAGCAGTACTTC.

This clone has only a few counts. In DNA form, the CDR3 reads TGTGCCAGCAGTTTCGGACCCACCCAAGAGACCCAGTACTTC. It specifies CASSFGPTQETQYF. The chain uses TRBV27 and TRBJ2-5; D remains ambiguous. Germline CDR1 reads MNHEY; CDR2 reads SMNVEV (reference sequence). The CDR3 extends over 14 amino acids. V gave up 3 bases and J gave up 1 base, with 9 bases separating them.

The chain combines TRBV5-1 with TRBJ2-1; D remains ambiguous. Trimming cost V 7 bases and J 5 bases, with 13 bases left between them. CDR1 is SGHRS and CDR2 is YFSETQ in the germline V gene. The CDR3 extends over 13 amino acids. DNA of the CDR3: TGCGCCAGCGGGGTCCAGGTAAACAATGAGCAGTTCTTC. Amino acids: CASGVQVNNEQFF.

The chain recombines TRBV2 with TRBJ1-2; a possible D gene is TRBD1 (5 bases). The CDR3 sequence is 14 residues long. The V end lost 2 bases, the J end lost 4 bases, and 11 bases lay between the germline ends. The germline gives CDR1 SNHLY, CDR2 FYNNEI. The CDR3 protein is CASSERDPLYGYTF. For the CDR3, the DNA is TGTGCCAGCAGTGAACGGGACCCCCTCTATGGCTACACCTTC.